One sample yielded the 28 T cell receptor beta chains listed below, sequenced in a study of cytomegalovirus exposure and HLA in healthy donors. PCR used 60 Vbeta primers and 13 Jbeta primers. Here immunoSEQ multiplex PCR was the method, and the copy in TCRdb shows in-frame clones only, minus some. Of around 140,000 clones in the sample, about 79% were seen once. The sample comprised PBMCs. These receptors were taken from a female donor in good health and CMV-seropositive.

This clone appeared a single time. The chain links TRBV6-5 to TRBJ2-7; 7 bases fit TRBD1. Germline trimming cut 6 bases from V and 3 bases from J; bases unmatched to any gene: 11. This CDR3 contains 15 residues. The germline gives CDR1 MNHEY, CDR2 SVGAGI. CDR3 protein: CASSKQRDRGYEQYF. As DNA, the CDR3 is TGTGCCAGCAGCAAACAACGGGACAGAGGCTACGAGCAGTACTTC.

This chain joins TRBV18 and TRBJ1-1; D is perhaps TRBD1 (5 bases). Trimming shortened V by 2 bases and J by 4 bases, and 8 bases separated the two germline ends. This CDR3 contains 13 residues. Germline V gives CDR1 KGHSH, CDR2 LQKENI. The CDR3 coding sequence is TGTGCCAGCTCACCAGGGGCCGGCACTGAAGCTTTCTTT. It yields the protein CASSPGAGTEAFF.

The chain is built from TRBV6-1 and TRBJ2-3, with D perhaps matching TRBD2 (7 bases). Germline V gives CDR1 MNHNS, CDR2 SASEGT. Trimming shortened V by 3 bases and J by 5 bases, and 21 bases separated the two germline ends. The CDR3 totals 17 residues. The CDR3 loop reads CASSDPQGGRGGDTQYF. The CDR3 DNA is TGTGCCAGCAGTGACCCTCAGGGAGGGAGAGGGGGAGATACGCAGTATTTT.

Comments on this clone: Mismatch with germline at one junction end may stem from a read error. The gene calls are TRBV7-9 and TRBJ2-1; perhaps TRBD2 as D (5 bases). The CDR3 covers 17 residues. CDR1 SEHNR and CDR2 FQNEAQ come from the germline V gene (reference sequence). As DNA, the CDR3 is TGTGCCAGCAGCTTAGATGGGCCTAGAGGGTCCTACAATGAGCAGCTCTTC. Translation gives CASSLDGPRGSYNEQLF.

This clone came up a few times. The V and J genes are TRBV18 and TRBJ2-3, with D tentatively TRBD1 (6 bases). CDR3 size: 16 residues. V was trimmed by 1 base and J by 4 bases, leaving 15 bases between them. CDR1 KGHSH and CDR2 LQKENI come from the germline V gene. The CDR3 sequence is CASSPLGGAGPDTQYF. In DNA form, the CDR3 reads TGTGCCAGCTCACCACTTGGGGGCGCAGGACCAGATACGCAGTATTTT.

The V gene is TRBV5-1, the J gene TRBJ2-1, with 12 positions matching TRBD2. The germline V gene has CDR1 SGHRS and CDR2 YFSETQ. V shed 2 bases, J shed 7 bases, and the junction held 13 bases outside the gene matches. This CDR3 contains 18 residues. CDR3: CASSFPTSGRLPRNEQFF. In DNA, the CDR3 is TGCGCCAGCAGCTTTCCGACTAGCGGGAGATTACCTAGGAATGAGCAGTTCTTC.

J is TRBJ1-2 and V is TRBV30; the match to TRBD1 covers 8 bases. Germline assignment: CDR1 GTSNPN and CDR2 SVGIG (reference sequence). This CDR3 is built from 11 residues. The ends lost 3 bases at V and 13 bases at J; junction bases unmatched: 7. CDR3 residues: CAWRTGARCTF. The DNA of the CDR3 is TGTGCCTGGAGGACAGGGGCGAGGTGCACCTTC.

The rearrangement uses TRBV7-9 and TRBJ2-3; perhaps TRBD1 as D (5 bases). CDR1 SEHNR and CDR2 FQNEAQ come from the germline V gene (reference sequence). V lost 0 bases, J lost 4 bases, and 8 bases lay in between. The CDR3 spans 14 residues. CDR3: CASSLAGVADTQYF. The DNA of the CDR3 is TGTGCCAGCAGCTTAGCAGGGGTGGCAGATACGCAGTATTTT.

J is TRBJ1-4 and V is TRBV5-6; unclear D gene. Germline V gene sequence: CDR1 SGHDT, CDR2 YYEEEE. This CDR3 has 13 amino acids. The V end was cut by 2 bases, the J end by 4 bases, with 6 bases between. The CDR3 region has the DNA TGTGCCAGCAGCTTACAGAGTAATGAAAAACTGTTTTTT. Amino acid sequence: CASSLQSNEKLFF.

The chain carries TRBV5-6 and TRBJ2-1; possibly TRBD2 for D (5 bases). The CDR3 sequence is 12 residues long. V was trimmed by 3 bases and J by 7 bases, leaving 8 bases between them. CDR1 and CDR2 (germline): SGHDT, YYEEEE. The CDR3 loop reads CASSWRRNEQFF. Written as DNA, the CDR3 is TGTGCCAGCAGCTGGAGGAGAAATGAGCAGTTCTTC.

The chain uses TRBV28 and TRBJ1-4, with D possibly TRBD1 on 5 matching bases. Per germline, CDR1 MDHEN and CDR2 SYDVKM. The CDR3 spans 14 residues. Trimming pared 7 bases from V and 7 bases from J, leaving 16 bases between. For the CDR3, the DNA is TGTGCCAGCAACGTACTCGTCGGGGGTGAAAAACTGTTTTTT. It translates to CASNVLVGGEKLFF.

The chain recombines TRBV5-6 with TRBJ2-3; 8 bases map to TRBD1. This CDR3 is 16 amino acids long. The V and J ends lost 4 bases and 4 bases, in that order; junction bases with no gene match: 11. The germline gives CDR1 SGHDT, CDR2 YYEEEE. The CDR3 here is CASSGDFPGGADTQYF. CDR3 bases: TGTGCCAGCAGCGGGGACTTTCCAGGGGGCGCAGATACGCAGTATTTT.

This clone came up once. CDR3 in amino acids: CASSPELGPYNEQFF. CDR3 DNA sequence: TGTGCCAGCAGCCCGGAGCTTGGCCCCTACAATGAGCAGTTCTTC. The chain employs TRBV7-3 and TRBJ2-1, with D uncertain. Germline CDR1 SGHTA, CDR2 FQGTGA. CDR3 length equals 15 residues. V lost 5 bases, J lost 2 bases, and 13 bases lay in between.

The chain has TRBV5-4 and TRBJ2-5, with D possibly matching TRBD2 (6 bases). V lost 1 base and J lost 5, with 9 bases in between. Germline assignment: CDR1 SGHNT and CDR2 YYREEE (reference sequence). CDR3 length: 13 amino acids. CDR3 DNA sequence: TGTGCCAGCAGCTTGCAGGCGGGGGAGACCCAGTACTTC. Residues: CASSLQAGETQYF.

V is TRBV18 and J is TRBJ1-3; 7 bases align to TRBD1. Per germline, CDR1 KGHSH and CDR2 LQKENI. The CDR3 runs to 14 residues. Trimming took 5 bases from V and 5 from J; bases not matched to a gene: 6. CDR3 region: CASSTAGQRNTIYF. The CDR3 bases are TGTGCCAGCTCAACGGCGGGACAGAGAAACACCATATATTTT.

This clone has a handful of counts. This chain links TRBV7-6 with TRBJ1-5, with TRBD1 as a possible D gene (5 bases). CDR1 and CDR2 from the germline V gene are SGHVS and FNYEAQ. With 5 bases removed from V and 4 bases from J, the gap between germline ends came to 9 bases. CDR3 size: 13 residues. CDR3 protein: CASSQGLNQPQHF. The CDR3 region has the DNA TGTGCCAGCAGCCAGGGACTGAATCAGCCCCAGCATTTT.

The chain employs TRBV29-1 and TRBJ1-1; D is unresolved. The CDR3 has 14 residues. V lost 3 bases and J lost 4, with 15 bases in between. CDR1 SQVTM and CDR2 ANQGSEA come from the germline V gene. The CDR3 loop is CSVESLTGGTEAFF. DNA for the CDR3: TGCAGCGTTGAGAGCCTCACCGGAGGCACTGAAGCTTTCTTT. Complete variable domain (other parts from reference TRBV29-1 and TRBJ1-1): SAVISQKPSRDICQRGTSLTIQCQVDSQVTMMFWYRQQPGQSLTLIATANQGSEATYESGFVIDKFPISRPNLTFSTLTVSNMSPEDSSIYLCSVESLTGGTEAFFGQGTRLTVV.

This clone was seen more than once but under ten times. The chain couples TRBV6-5 to TRBJ2-1; 9 nucleotides agree with TRBD2. Trimming at V came to 6 bases and at J to 9 bases, leaving 12 bases not matched to a gene. The CDR3 runs 15 residues. Germline lookup yields CDR1 MNHEY and CDR2 SVGAGI. The CDR3 region is CASRTLAGESSEQFF. CDR3 nucleotides: TGTGCCAGCAGGACCTTAGCGGGAGAAAGTAGTGAGCAGTTCTTC.

The V call is TRBV11-2, the J call TRBJ1-3, with a tentative D call TRBD1 (5 bases). Trimming shortened V by 1 base and J by 3 bases, and 13 bases separated the two germline ends. The CDR3 length is 16 residues. Per germline, CDR1 SGHAT and CDR2 FQNNGV. CDR3 in amino acids: CASSLVPGGGGNTIYF. CDR3 coding DNA: TGTGCCAGCAGCTTAGTGCCGGGGGGAGGTGGAAACACCATATATTTT.

The V gene is TRBV18, the J gene TRBJ2-7; tentative D call: TRBD2 (5 bases). The ends were cut back, 1 base at V and 2 bases at J, with 9 bases in the middle. The V gene's germline CDR1 is KGHSH and CDR2 LQKENI. This CDR3 has 14 amino acids. CDR3 DNA: TGTGCCAGCTCACCACGACGGAGGACCTACGAGCAGTACTTC. Translated: CASSPRRRTYEQYF.

J is TRBJ2-5 and V is TRBV6-5; 8 nucleotides line up with TRBD2. V was clipped by 11 bases and J by 5 bases; unmatched bases: 10. The germline CDR1 and CDR2 sequences are MNHEY and SVGAGI. The CDR3 runs 13 residues. The CDR3 reads CALGAGGLETQYF. The CDR3 coding sequence is TGTGCCCTGGGCGCGGGGGGTCTTGAGACCCAGTACTTC.

The chain links TRBV30 to TRBJ2-7, with D possibly matching TRBD2 (6 bases). Germline CDR1 GTSNPN, CDR2 SVGIG (reference sequence). The V and J ends lost 3 bases and 6 bases respectively, with 15 bases between them. This CDR3 spans 13 amino acids. The CDR3 DNA follows: TGTGCCTGGAGCGACTTAGCGGTCTGCGAGCAGTACTTC. Its protein product is CAWSDLAVCEQYF.

The chain employs TRBV4-1 and TRBJ1-4; 7 nucleotides line up with TRBD1. The CDR3 loop spans 16 amino acids. The V gene's germline CDR1 is MGHRA and CDR2 YSYEKL. V lost 0 bases, J lost 7 bases, and 8 bases stayed unmatched. The CDR3 spells CASSQDRDSATEKLFF. Here the CDR3 DNA reads TGCGCCAGCAGCCAAGATCGGGACAGTGCTACTGAAAAACTGTTTTTT.

The chain combines TRBV2 with TRBJ1-2; tentatively, D is TRBD1 (6 bases). V was shortened by 0 bases and J by 4 bases, with 12 bases between the two germline ends. Looked up from germline, CDR1 is SNHLY and CDR2 is FYNNEI. The CDR3 runs 15 residues. The CDR3 region is CASSEARTDIYGYTF. DNA of the CDR3: TGTGCCAGCAGTGAAGCTAGGACAGACATCTATGGCTACACCTTC.

The table lists this clone with a count of one. The chain uses TRBV6-5 and TRBJ1-1, with TRBD1 identical over 7 bases. J lost 3 bases, V lost 6 bases, and 10 bases had no gene match. This CDR3 is built from 15 residues. Germline CDR1 MNHEY, CDR2 SVGAGI. In nucleotides, the CDR3 is TGTGCCAGCAGCCCCCTGGGGCAGGGGGACACTGAAGCTTTCTTT. This translates into CASSPLGQGDTEAFF.

This clone was seen only a few times. The chain couples TRBV5-1 to TRBJ2-7; 7 positions agree with TRBD1. With V trimmed by 0 bases and J by 4 bases, 10 bases remained unmatched. This CDR3 spans 16 amino acids. Germline V gene data show CDR1 as SGHRS and CDR2 as YFSETQ. As DNA, the CDR3 is TGCGCCAGCAGCTTGGCTCCGGGACAGAAAATTTACGAGCAGTACTTC. Protein product: CASSLAPGQKIYEQYF.

The chain carries TRBV2 and TRBJ2-1; the match to TRBD2 covers 10 bases. The length of the CDR3 is 16 residues. Unmatched junction bases numbered 5, after V lost 4 bases and J lost 2 bases. The germline gives CDR1 SNHLY, CDR2 FYNNEI. The CDR3 spells CASSGTTSGAYNEQFF. CDR3 DNA: TGTGCCAGCAGTGGGACCACTAGCGGGGCCTACAATGAGCAGTTCTTC.

V and J are TRBV4-1 and TRBJ2-2, with D possibly matching TRBD2 (5 bases). V was cut by 2 bases and J by 3 bases, with 16 bases left in between. This CDR3 comprises 17 residues. The germline V gene has CDR1 MGHRA and CDR2 YSYEKL. This chain's CDR3 is CASSQRLLAVDTGELFF. The CDR3, as DNA: TGCGCCAGCAGCCAACGACTTCTAGCCGTCGACACCGGGGAGCTGTTTTTT.